These T cell receptor beta chains were read from a single sample in a study of T cells after yellow fever vaccination. TCRdb reprocessed the 5' RACE reads with MiXCR, giving one entry per CDR3 protein. The sample lists some 560,000 distinct CDR3 sequences, roughly 19% occurring once. This specimen consisted of PBMCs, obtained 15 days after the yellow fever booster vaccination. The receptors were sampled from a man aged 25 to 40 who received the YFV17D yellow fever vaccine. Each CDR3 is given with its conserved first and last residue. Each record gives: J gene, D gene, clone size, V gene, CDR3 length, CDR3 DNA, CDR3 protein. The D gene is left open where the match is weak. Clone size appears in some rows only: once, few, many, or a class for an expanded clone.

>TRBJ2-7|NA|NA|TRBV7-2|12
TGTGCCAGCAGCTTTGACGGGGGCGAGCAGTACTTC
CASSFDGGEQYF
>TRBJ2-7|NA|NA|TRBV24-1|13
TGTGCCACCGAGACGGGCTTGAGTTACGAGCAGTACTTC
CATETGLSYEQYF
>TRBJ2-1|NA|few|TRBV9|15
TGTGCCAGCAGCGAGGGACCTGGATCCTACAATGAGCAGTTCTTC
CASSEGPGSYNEQFF
>TRBJ1-4|TRBD1|few|TRBV7-2|17
TGTGCCAGCAGCCATCCCATTCGGGGACAGCTTGATGAAAAACTGTTTTTT
CASSHPIRGQLDEKLFF
>TRBJ2-4|NA|many|TRBV4-3|19
TGCGCCAGCAGCCAATGGGCCGGGACTGGCCTAGGTGCCAAAAACATTCAGTACTTC
CASSQWAGTGLGAKNIQYF
>TRBJ2-3|TRBD2|few|TRBV6-4|15
TGTGCCAGCAGTGAGTTTGCGGGAGCGACAGATACGCAGTATTTT
CASSEFAGATDTQYF
>TRBJ2-6|NA|few|TRBV6-1|19
TGTGCCAGCAGTGAGTGCCGGGCGGGGACCTACTCTGGGGCCAACGTCCTGACTTTC
CASSECRAGTYSGANVLTF
>TRBJ2-5|NA|NA|TRBV20-1|11
TGCAGTCCACGGGACTCGGCGACCCAGTACTTC
CSPRDSATQYF
>TRBJ2-5|NA|few|TRBV14|15
TGTGCCAGCAGCCAAGATCACCCGGCCCAAGAGACCCAGTACTTC
CASSQDHPAQETQYF
>TRBJ1-1|TRBD1|NA|TRBV6-2/TRBV6-3|19
TGTGCCAGCAGTTACTCGGCGGTGGTACTCAGGGGGCGCGGAACTGAAGCTTTCTTT
CASSYSAVVLRGRGTEAFF
>TRBJ2-2|TRBD2|few|TRBV20-1|14
TGCAGTGCGAGGGTGGCGGGAGGTCACGGGGAGCTGTTTTTT
CSARVAGGHGELFF
>TRBJ1-2|NA|NA|TRBV29-1|13
TGCAGCGCCGGAGACGGTACTAACTATGGCTACACCTTC
CSAGDGTNYGYTF
>TRBJ2-4|TRBD1|many|TRBV23-1|14
TGCGCCAGCAATCAAGGTTCAGGGGGATTCATTCAGTACTTC
CASNQGSGGFIQYF
>TRBJ2-1|TRBD2|many|TRBV28|15
TGTGCCAGCAGTTTGTGGGCAGCGGGGGAGAATGAGCAGTTCTTC
CASSLWAAGENEQFF
>TRBJ2-1|TRBD2|few|TRBV11-1|21
TGTGCCAGCAGCGCTTCGGGGGGGCCGCAACGAACCTACAAGACCTACAATGAGCAGTTCTTC
CASSASGGPQRTYKTYNEQFF
>TRBJ1-4|NA|few|TRBV7-2|14
TGTGCCAGCAGCTCCGGGACCCCTGGATTTGGTCAGTTTTTT
CASSSGTPGFGQFF